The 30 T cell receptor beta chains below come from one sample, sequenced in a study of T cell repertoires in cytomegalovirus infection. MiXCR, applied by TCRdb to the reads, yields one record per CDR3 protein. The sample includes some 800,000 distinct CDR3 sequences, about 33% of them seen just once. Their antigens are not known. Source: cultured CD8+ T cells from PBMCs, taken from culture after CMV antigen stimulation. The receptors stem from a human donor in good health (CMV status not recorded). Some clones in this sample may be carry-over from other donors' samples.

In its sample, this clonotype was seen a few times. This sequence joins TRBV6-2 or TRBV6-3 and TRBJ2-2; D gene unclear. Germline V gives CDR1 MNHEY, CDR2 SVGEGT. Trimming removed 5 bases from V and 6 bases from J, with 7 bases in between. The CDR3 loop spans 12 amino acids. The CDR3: CASSTASGELFF. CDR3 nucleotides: TGTGCCAGCAGTACAGCGTCCGGGGAGCTGTTTTTT.

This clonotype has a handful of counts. CDR3 residues: CASSYSLTGGFLGAFF. The CDR3 DNA reads TGTGCCAGCAGTTACTCGTTGACAGGGGGCTTCCTTGGCGCTTTCTTT. This chain connects TRBV6-2 or TRBV6-3 to TRBJ1-1, with 10 bases lining up with TRBD1. CDR1 and CDR2 (germline): MNHEY, SVGEGT. This CDR3 is 16 amino acids long. V lost 0 bases to trimming and J lost 11 bases; unmatched junction nucleotides: 12.

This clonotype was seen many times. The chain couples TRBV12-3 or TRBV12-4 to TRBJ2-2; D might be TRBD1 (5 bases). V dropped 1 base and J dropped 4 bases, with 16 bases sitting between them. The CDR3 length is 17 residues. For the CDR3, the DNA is TGTGCCAGCAGTTTAGTTTTGGGGCAGGGCACCACCGGGGAGCTGTTTTTT. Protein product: CASSLVLGQGTTGELFF.

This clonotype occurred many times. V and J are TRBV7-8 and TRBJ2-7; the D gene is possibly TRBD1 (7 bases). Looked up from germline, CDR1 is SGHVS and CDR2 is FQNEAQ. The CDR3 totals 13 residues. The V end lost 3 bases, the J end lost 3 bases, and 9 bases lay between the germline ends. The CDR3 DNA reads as TGTGCCAGCAGCTTCCAGGGGGGCTACGAGCAGTACGTC. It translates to CASSFQGGYEQYV.

CDR3 DNA sequence: TGTGCCAGCAGTATGGACAGAAGCCTCACAGATACGCAGTATTTT. Its protein product is CASSMDRSLTDTQYF. This chain connects TRBV27 to TRBJ2-3; tentative D call: TRBD1 (6 bases). The CDR3 is 15 residues long. Trimming removed 5 bases at V and 2 bases at J, with 14 bases between. The V gene's germline CDR1 is MNHEY and CDR2 SMNVEV (reference sequence).

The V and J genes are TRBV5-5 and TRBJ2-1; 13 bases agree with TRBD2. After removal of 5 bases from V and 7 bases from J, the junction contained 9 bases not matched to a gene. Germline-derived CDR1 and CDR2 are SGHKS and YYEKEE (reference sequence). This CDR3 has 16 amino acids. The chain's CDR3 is CASRSTSGGTKNEQFF. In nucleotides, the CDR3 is TGTGCCAGCAGGTCGACTAGCGGGGGGACCAAAAATGAGCAGTTCTTC.

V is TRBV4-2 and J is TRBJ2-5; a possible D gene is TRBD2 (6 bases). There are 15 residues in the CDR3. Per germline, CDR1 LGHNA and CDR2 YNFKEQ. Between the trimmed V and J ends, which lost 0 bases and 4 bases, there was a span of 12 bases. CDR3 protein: CASSQEGRRGETQYF. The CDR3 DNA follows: TGTGCCAGCAGCCAAGAGGGTAGGAGGGGAGAGACCCAGTACTTC.

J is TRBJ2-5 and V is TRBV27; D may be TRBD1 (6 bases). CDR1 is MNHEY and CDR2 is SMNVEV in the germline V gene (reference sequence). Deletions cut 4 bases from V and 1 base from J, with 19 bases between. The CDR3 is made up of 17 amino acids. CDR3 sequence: CASSSPGGGPIQETQYF. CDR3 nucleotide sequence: TGTGCCAGCAGTTCGCCGGGTGGGGGCCCAATCCAAGAGACCCAGTACTTC.

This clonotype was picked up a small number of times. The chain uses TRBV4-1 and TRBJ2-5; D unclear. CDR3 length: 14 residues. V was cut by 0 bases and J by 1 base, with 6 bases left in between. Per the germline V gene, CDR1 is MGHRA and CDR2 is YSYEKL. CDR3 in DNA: TGCGCCAGCAGCCAAGATCACGGCCAAGAGACCCAGTACTTC. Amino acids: CASSQDHGQETQYF.

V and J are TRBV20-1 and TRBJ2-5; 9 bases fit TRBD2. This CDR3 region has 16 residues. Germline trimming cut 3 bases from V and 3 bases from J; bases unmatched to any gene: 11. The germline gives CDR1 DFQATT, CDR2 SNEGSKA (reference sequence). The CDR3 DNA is TGCAGTGCTAGGCCTTCCGGGGCGGGGGGGGAAGAGACCCAGTACTTC. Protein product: CSARPSGAGGEETQYF.

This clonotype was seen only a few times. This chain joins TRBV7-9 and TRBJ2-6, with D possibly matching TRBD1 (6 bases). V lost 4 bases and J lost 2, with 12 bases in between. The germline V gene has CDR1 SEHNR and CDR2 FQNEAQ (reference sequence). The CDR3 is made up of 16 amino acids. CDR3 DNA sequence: TGTGCCAGCAGCTCGGTGTCAGGGGCTGGGGCCAACGTCCTGACTTTC. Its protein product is CASSSVSGAGANVLTF.

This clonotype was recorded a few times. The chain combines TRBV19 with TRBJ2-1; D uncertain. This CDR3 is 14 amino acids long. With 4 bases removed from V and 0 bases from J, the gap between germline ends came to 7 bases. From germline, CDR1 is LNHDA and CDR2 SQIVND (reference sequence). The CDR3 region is CASSNLGSYNEQFF. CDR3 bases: TGTGCCAGTAGTAATCTGGGCTCCTACAATGAGCAGTTCTTC.

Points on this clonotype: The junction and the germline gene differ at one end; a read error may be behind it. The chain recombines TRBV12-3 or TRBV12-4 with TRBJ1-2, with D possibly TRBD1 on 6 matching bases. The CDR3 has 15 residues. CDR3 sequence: CASSSSLTGYYVYTF. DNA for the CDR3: TGTGCCAGCAGTTCCTCGCTGACAGGCTACTATGTCTACACCTTC.

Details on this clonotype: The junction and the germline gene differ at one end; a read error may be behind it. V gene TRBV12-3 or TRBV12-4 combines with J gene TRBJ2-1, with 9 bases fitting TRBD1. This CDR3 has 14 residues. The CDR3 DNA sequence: TGTACCAGCAGTTTTTACAGGGGGCAGACTGAGCAGTTCTTC. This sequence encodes CTSSFYRGQTEQFF.

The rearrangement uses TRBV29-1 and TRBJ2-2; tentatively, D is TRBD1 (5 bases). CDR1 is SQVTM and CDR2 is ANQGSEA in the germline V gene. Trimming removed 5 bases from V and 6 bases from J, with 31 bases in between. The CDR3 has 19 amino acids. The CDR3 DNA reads TGCAGCGTTCTTGGGGAATTTATCAAGACAGATGTTTACGCCGGGGAGCTGTTTTTT. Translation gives CSVLGEFIKTDVYAGELFF.

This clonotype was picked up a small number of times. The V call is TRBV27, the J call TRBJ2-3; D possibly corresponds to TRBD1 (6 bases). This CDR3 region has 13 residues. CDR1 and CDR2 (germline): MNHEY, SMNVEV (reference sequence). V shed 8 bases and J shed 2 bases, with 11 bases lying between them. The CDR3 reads CASGWTDTDTQYF. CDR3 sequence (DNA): TGTGCCAGCGGGTGGACAGACACAGATACGCAGTATTTT.

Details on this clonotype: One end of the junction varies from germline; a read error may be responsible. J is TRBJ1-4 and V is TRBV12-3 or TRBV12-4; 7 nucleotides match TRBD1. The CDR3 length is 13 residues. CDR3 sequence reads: CANSAGTVEKLFF. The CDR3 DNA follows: TGTGCCAACAGTGCCGGGACAGTCGAAAAACTGTTTTTT.

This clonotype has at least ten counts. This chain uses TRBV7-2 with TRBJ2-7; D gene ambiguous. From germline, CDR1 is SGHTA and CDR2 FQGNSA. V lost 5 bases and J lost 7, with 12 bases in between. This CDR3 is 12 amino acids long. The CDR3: CASSDPPSEQYF. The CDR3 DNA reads TGTGCCAGCAGCGACCCCCCCTCTGAGCAGTACTTC.

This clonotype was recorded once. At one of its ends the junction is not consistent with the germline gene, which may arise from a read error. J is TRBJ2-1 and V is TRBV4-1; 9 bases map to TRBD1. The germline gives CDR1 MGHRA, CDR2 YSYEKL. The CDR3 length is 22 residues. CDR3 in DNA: TGCACCAGCAGCCACCTATTTTCGGGGACAGGGTTTTTTTTCGGCGGGGACAATGAGCAGTTCTTC. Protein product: CTSSHLFSGTGFFFGGDNEQFF.

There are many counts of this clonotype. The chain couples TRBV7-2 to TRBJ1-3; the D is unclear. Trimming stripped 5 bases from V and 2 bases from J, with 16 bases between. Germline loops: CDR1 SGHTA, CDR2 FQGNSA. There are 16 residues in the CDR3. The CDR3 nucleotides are TGTGCCAGCAGCCTCCACCTAAGTTTAACTGGAAACACCATATATTTT. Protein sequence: CASSLHLSLTGNTIYF. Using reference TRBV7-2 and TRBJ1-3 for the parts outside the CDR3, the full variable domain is GAGVSQSPSNKVTEKGKDVELRCDPISGHTALYWYRQSLGQGLEFLIYFQGNSAPDKSGLPSDRFSAERTGGSVSTLTIQRTQQEDSAVYLCASSLHLSLTGNTIYFGEGSWLTVV.

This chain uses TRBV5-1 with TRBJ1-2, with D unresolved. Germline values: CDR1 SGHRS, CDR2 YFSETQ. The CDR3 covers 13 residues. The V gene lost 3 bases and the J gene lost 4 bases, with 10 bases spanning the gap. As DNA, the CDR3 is TGCGCCAGCAGCTCCGAGGACGGCTATGGCTACACCTTC. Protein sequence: CASSSEDGYGYTF.

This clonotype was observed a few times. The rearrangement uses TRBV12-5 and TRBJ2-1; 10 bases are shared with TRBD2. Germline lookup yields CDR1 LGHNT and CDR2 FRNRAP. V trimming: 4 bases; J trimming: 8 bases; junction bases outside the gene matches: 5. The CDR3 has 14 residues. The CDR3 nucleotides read TGTGCTAGTGGTTCGGCGGGACTAGCGTATGAGCAGTTCTTC. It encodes CASGSAGLAYEQFF.

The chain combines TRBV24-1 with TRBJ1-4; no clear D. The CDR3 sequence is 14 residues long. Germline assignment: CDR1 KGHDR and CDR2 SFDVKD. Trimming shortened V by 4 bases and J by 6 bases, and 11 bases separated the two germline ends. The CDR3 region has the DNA TGTGCCACCAGTGACCCGACTACGGATGAAAAACTGTTTTTT. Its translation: CATSDPTTDEKLFF.

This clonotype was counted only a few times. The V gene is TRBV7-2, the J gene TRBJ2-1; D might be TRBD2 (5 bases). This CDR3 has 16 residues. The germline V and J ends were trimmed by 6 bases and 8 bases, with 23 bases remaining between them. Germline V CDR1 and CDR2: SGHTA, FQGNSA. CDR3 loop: CASRPRVYGDKYEQFF. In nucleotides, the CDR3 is TGTGCCAGCAGGCCTAGAGTATACGGGGATAAGTATGAGCAGTTCTTC.

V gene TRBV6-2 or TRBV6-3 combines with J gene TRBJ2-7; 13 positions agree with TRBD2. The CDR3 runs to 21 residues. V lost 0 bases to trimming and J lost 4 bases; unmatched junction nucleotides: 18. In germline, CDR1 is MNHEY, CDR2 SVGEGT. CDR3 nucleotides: TGTGCCAGCAGTTACTCGTGGCTTGAAGAACTAGCGGGGGGGGCCGATTACGAGCAGTACTTC. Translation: CASSYSWLEELAGGADYEQYF.

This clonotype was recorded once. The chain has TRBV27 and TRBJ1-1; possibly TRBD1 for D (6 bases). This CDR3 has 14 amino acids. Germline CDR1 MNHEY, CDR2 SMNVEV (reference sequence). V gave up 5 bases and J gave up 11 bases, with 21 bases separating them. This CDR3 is CASSHGTRTAWAFF. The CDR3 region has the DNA TGTGCCAGCAGTCACGGGACAAGGACCGCCTGGGCTTTCTTT.

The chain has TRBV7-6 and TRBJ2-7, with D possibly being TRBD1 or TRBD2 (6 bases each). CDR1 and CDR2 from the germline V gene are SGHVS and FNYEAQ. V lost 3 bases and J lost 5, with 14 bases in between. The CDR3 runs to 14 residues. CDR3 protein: CASSLGAEGNEQYF. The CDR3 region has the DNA TGTGCCAGCAGCTTGGGGGCGGAGGGGAACGAGCAGTACTTC.

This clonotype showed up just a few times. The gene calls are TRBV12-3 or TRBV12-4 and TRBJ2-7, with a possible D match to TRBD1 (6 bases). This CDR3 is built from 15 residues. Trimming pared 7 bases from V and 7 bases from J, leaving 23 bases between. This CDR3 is CASTPGHLGGYEQYF. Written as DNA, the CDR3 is TGTGCCAGCACCCCGGGACACCTCGGAGGATATGAGCAGTACTTC.

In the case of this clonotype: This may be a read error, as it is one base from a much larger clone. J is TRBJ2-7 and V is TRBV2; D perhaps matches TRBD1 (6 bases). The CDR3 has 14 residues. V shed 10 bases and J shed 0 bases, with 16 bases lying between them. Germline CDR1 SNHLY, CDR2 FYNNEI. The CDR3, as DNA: TGTGCCAACAAAACCGACAGGTACTCCTACGAGCAGTACTTC. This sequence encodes CANKTDRYSYEQYF.

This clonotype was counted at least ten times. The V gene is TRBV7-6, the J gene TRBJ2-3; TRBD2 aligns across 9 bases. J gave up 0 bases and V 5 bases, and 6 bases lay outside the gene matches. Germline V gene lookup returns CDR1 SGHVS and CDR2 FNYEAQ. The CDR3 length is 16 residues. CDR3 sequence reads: CASSLSGGFSTDTQYF. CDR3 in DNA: TGTGCCAGCAGCCTAAGCGGGGGGTTTAGCACAGATACGCAGTATTTT.